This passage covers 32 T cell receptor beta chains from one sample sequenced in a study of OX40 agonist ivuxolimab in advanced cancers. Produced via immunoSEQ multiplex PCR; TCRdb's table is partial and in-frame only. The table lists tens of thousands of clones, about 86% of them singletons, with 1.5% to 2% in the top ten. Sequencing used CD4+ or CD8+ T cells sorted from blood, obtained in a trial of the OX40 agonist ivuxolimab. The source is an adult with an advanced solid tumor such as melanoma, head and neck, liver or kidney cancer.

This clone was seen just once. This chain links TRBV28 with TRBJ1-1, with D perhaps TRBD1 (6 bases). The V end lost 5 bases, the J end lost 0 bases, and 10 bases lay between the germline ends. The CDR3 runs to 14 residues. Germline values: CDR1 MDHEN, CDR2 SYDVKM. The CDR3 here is CASSQRTVNTEAFF. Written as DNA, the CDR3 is TGTGCCAGCAGTCAGAGGACAGTGAACACTGAAGCTTTCTTT.

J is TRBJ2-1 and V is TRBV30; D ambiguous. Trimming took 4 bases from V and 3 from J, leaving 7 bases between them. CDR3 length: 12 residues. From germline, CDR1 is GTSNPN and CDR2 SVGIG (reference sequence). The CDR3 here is CAWTVNYNEQFF. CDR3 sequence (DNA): TGTGCCTGGACAGTTAACTACAATGAGCAGTTCTTC. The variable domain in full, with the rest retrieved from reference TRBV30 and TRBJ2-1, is SQTIHQWPATLVQPVGSPLSLECTVEGTSNPNLYWYRQAAGRGLQLLFYSVGIGQISSEVPQNLSASRPQDRQFILSSKKLLLSDSGFYLCAWTVNYNEQFFGPGTRLTVL.

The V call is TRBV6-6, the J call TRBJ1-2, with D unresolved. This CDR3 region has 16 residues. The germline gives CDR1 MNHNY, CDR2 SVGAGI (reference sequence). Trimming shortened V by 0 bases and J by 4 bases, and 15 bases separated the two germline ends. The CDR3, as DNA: TGTGCCAGCAGTTACTCTCAGAACGCAGCCTCCTATGGCTACACCTTC. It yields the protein CASSYSQNAASYGYTF.

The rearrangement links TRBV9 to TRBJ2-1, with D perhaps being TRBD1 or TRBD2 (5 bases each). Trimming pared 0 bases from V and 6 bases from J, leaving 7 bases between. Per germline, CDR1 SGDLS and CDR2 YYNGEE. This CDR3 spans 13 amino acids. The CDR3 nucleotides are TGTGCCAGCAGCGTAGGAGGGACCAATGAGCAGTTCTTC. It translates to CASSVGGTNEQFF.

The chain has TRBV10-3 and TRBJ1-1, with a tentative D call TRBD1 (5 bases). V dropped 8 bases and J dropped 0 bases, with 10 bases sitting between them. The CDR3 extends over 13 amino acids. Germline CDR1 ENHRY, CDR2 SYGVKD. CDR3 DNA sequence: TGTGCCATCGGCCGGGACCTGAACACTGAAGCTTTCTTT. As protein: CAIGRDLNTEAFF.

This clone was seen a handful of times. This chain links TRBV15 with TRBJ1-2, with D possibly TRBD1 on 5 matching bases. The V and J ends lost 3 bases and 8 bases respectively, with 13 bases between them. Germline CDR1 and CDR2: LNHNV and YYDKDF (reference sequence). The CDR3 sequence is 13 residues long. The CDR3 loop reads CATSRDQTDGYTF. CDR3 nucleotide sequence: TGTGCCACCAGCAGGGACCAGACAGACGGCTACACCTTC.

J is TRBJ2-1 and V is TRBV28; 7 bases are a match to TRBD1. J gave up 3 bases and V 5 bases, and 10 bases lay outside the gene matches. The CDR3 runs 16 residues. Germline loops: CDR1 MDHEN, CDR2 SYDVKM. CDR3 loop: CASSGDRASDYNEQFF. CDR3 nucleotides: TGTGCCAGCAGTGGCGACAGGGCAAGTGACTACAATGAGCAGTTCTTC.

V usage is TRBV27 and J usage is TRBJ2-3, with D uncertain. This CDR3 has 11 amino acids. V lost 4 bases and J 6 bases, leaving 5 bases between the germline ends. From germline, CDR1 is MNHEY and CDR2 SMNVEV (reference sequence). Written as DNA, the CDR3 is TGTGCCAGCAGTTCATACGATACGCAGTATTTT. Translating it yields CASSSYDTQYF.

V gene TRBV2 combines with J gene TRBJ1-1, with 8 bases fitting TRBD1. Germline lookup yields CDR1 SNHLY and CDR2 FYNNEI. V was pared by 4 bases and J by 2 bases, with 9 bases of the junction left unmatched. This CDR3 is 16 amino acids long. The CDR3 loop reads CASSVDATGANTEAFF. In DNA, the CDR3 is TGTGCCAGCAGTGTGGACGCGACAGGGGCCAACACTGAAGCTTTCTTT.

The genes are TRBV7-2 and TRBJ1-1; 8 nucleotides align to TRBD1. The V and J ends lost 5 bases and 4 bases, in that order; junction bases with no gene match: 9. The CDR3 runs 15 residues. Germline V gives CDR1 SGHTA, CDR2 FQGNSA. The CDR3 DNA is TGTGCCAGCAGCCAATACCAGGGGGCGGTCACTGAAGCTTTCTTT. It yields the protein CASSQYQGAVTEAFF.

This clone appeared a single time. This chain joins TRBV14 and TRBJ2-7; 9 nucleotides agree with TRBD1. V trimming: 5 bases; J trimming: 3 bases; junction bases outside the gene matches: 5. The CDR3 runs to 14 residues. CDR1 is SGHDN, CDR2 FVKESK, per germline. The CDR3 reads CASSTPGQGYEQYF. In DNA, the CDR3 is TGTGCCAGCAGCACCCCGGGACAGGGCTACGAGCAGTACTTC.

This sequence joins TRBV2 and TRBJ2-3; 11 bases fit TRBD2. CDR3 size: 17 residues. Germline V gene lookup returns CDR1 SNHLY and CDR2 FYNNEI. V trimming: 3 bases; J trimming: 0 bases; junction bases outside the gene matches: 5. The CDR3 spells CASSDLAGGWSTDTQYF. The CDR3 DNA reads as TGTGCCAGCAGTGATCTAGCGGGGGGCTGGAGCACAGATACGCAGTATTTT.

CDR3 protein: CASSSEAGGYTNTGELFF. The DNA of the CDR3 is TGTGCCAGTAGTTCGGAAGCAGGGGGCTATACGAACACCGGGGAGCTGTTTTTT. The rearrangement uses TRBV19 and TRBJ2-2; 8 nucleotides align to TRBD1. Germline trimming cut 5 bases from V and 0 bases from J; bases unmatched to any gene: 11. The CDR3 has 18 residues. The germline V gene has CDR1 LNHDA and CDR2 SQIVND (reference sequence).

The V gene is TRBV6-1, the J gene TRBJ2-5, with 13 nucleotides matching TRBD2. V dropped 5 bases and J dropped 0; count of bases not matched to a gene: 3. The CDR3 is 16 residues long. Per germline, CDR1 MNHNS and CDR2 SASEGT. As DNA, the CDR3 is TGTGCCAGCAGTAAAGGACTAGCGGGGGACCAAGAGACCCAGTACTTC. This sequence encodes CASSKGLAGDQETQYF.

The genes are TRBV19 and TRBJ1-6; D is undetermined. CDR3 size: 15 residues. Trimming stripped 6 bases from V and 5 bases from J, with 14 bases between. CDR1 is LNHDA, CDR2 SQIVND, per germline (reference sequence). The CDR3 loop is CASRFRLRDNSPLHF. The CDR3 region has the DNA TGTGCCAGTAGGTTTCGGCTGAGAGATAATTCACCCCTCCACTTT.

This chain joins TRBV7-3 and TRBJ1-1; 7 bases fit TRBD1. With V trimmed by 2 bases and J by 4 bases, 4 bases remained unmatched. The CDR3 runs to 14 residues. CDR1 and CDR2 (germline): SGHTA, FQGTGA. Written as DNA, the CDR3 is TGTGCCAGCAGCTTAGACAGGGACGCCACTGAAGCTTTCTTT. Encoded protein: CASSLDRDATEAFF.

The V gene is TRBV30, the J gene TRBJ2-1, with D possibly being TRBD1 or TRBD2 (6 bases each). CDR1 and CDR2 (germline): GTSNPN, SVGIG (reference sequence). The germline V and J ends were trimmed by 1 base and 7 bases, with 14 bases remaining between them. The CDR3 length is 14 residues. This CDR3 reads CAWSAAPGANEQFF. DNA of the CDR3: TGTGCCTGGAGTGCCGCCCCGGGGGCTAATGAGCAGTTCTTC. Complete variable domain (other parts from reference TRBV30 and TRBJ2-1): SQTIHQWPATLVQPVGSPLSLECTVEGTSNPNLYWYRQAAGRGLQLLFYSVGIGQISSEVPQNLSASRPQDRQFILSSKKLLLSDSGFYLCAWSAAPGANEQFFGPGTRLTVL.

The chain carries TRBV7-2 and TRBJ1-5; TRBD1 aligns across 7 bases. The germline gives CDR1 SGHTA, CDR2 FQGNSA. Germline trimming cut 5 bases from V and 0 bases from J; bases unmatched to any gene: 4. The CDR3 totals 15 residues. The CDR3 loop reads CASSPRQGSNQPQHF. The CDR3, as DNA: TGTGCCAGCAGCCCAAGACAGGGTAGCAATCAGCCCCAGCATTTT.

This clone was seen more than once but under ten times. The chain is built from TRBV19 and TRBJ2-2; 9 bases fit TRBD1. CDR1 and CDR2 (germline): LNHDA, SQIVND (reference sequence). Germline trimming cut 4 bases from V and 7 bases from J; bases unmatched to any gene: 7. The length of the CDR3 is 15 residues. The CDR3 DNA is TGTGCCAGTAGTACTCACAGGGGGCAAAACGGGGAGCTGTTTTTT. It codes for CASSTHRGQNGELFF. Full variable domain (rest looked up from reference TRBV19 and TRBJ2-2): DGGITQSPKYLFRKEGQNVTLSCEQNLNHDAMYWYRQDPGQGLRLIYYSQIVNDFQKGDIAEGYSVSREKKESFPLTVTSAQKNPTAFYLCASSTHRGQNGELFFGEGSRLTVL.

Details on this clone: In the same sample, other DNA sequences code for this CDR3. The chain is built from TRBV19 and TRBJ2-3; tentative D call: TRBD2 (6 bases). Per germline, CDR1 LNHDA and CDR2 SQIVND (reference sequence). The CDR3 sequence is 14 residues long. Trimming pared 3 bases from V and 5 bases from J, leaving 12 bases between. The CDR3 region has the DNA TGTGCCAGTAGTATCGGCGGGGCGGGAGATACGCAGTATTTT. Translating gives CASSIGGAGDTQYF.

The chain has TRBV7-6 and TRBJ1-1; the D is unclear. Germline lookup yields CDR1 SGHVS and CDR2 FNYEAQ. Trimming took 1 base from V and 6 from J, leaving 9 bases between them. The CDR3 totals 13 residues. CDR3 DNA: TGTGCCAGCAGCTTAGGTTTGAAGGCTGAAGCTTTCTTT. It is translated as CASSLGLKAEAFF.

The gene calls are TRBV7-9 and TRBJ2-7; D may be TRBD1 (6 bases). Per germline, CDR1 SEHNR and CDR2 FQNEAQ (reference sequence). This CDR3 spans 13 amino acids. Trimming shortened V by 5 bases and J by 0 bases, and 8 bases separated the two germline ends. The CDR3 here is CASSRDNSYEQYF. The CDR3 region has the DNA TGTGCCAGCAGCCGGGACAACTCCTACGAGCAGTACTTC. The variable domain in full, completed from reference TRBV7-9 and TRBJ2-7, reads DTGVSQNPRHKITKRGQNVTFRCDPISEHNRLYWYRQTLGQGPEFLTYFQNEAQLEKSRLLSDRFSAERPKGSFSTLEIQRTEQGDSAMYLCASSRDNSYEQYFGPGTRLTVT.

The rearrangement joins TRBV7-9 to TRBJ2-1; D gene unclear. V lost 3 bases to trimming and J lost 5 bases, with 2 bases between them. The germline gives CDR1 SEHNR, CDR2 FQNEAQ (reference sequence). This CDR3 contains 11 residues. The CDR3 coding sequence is TGTGCCAGCAGCTTGAACAATGAGCAGTTCTTC. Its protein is CASSLNNEQFF.

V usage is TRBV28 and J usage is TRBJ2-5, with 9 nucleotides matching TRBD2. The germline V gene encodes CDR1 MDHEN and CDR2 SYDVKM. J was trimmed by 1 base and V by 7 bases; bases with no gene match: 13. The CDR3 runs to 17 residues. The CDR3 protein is CASTPNEVAGVQETQYF. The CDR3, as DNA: TGTGCCAGCACCCCAAATGAGGTAGCGGGGGTCCAAGAGACCCAGTACTTC.

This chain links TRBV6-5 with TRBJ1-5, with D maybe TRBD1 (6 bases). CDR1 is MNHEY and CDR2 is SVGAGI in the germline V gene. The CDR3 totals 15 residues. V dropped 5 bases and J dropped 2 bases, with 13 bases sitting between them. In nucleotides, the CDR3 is TGTGCCAGCAGTCCACAGGGTTCGGGCAATCAGCCCCAGCATTTT. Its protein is CASSPQGSGNQPQHF.

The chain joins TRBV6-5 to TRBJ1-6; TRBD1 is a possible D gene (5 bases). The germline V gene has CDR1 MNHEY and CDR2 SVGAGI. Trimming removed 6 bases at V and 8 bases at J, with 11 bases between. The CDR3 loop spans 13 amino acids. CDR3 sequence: CASSTGADSPLHF. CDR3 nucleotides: TGTGCCAGCAGCACAGGAGCCGATTCACCCCTCCACTTT.

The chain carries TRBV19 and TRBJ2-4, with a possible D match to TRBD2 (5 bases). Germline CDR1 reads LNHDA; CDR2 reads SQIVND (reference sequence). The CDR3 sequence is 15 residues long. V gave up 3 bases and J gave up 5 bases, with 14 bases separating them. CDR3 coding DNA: TGTGCCAGTAGTATTGTTGGAGGTAGGGAAAACATTCAGTACTTC. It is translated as CASSIVGGRENIQYF.

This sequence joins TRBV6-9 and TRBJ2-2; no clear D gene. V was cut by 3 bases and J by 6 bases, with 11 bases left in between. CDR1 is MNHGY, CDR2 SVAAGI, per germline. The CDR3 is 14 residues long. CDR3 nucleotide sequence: TGTGCCAGCAGTTACAGATTAGACGCCGGGGAGCTGTTTTTT. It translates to CASSYRLDAGELFF.

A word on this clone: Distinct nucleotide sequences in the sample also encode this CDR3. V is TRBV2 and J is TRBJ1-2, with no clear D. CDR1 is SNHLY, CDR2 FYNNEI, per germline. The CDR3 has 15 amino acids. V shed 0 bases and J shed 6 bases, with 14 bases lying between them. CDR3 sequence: CASSEAYSLGNGYTF. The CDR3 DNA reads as TGTGCCAGCAGTGAAGCGTACAGTCTGGGGAATGGCTACACCTTC.

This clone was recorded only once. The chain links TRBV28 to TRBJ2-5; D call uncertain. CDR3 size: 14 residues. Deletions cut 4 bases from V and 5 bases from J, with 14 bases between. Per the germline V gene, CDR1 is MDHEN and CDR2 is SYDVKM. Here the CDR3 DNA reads TGTGCCAGCAGTTATTCGTGGACCGAGGAGACCCAGTACTTC. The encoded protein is CASSYSWTEETQYF.

CDR3 DNA: TGTGCCAGCAGCTTAACCGGGACACGACCCTACGAGCAGTACTTC. This sequence encodes CASSLTGTRPYEQYF. The V gene is TRBV7-2, the J gene TRBJ2-7, with D perhaps TRBD1 (6 bases). The ends were cut back, 2 bases at V and 2 bases at J, with 13 bases in the middle. Germline assignment: CDR1 SGHTA and CDR2 FQGNSA. The CDR3 sequence is 15 residues long.

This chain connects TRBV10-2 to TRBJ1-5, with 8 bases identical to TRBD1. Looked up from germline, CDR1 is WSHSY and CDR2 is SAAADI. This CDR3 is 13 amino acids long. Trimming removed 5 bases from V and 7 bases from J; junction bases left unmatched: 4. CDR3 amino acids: CASSSDREQPQHF. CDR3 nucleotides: TGCGCCAGCAGTTCGGACAGGGAACAGCCCCAGCATTTT.